This T cell receptor (beta chain) comes out of a study of metastatic and nonmetastatic thyroid tumors. The wider study: Across blood and tumor or nodule tissue, repertoires from malignant and benign thyroid patients were compared with one another.

Each patient came to thyroid surgery without any prior treatment (of any kind). As processed by the authors: Clinicopathological groups differed in CDR3, with these differences serving to build a distant-metastasis classifier for papillary thyroid cancer. TCRdb re-called the PCR reads through MiXCR. TCRdb, not the authors, supplied the V and J calls. Counted here are 15,000 to 25,000 clones, more than 20% occurring once; the ten biggest clones make up 3% to 4%. This CDR3 spans 14 amino acids. Trimming cost V 6 bases and J 0 bases, with 9 bases left between them. By frequency in the sample, this clone is medium-sized. Its antigen is unknown. Notes on the study in general: Reports indicated that malignant thyroid tumors showed significantly higher TCR beta diversity than benign nodules did, in blood and tumor.

This clonotype was sampled from a male donor with papillary thyroid cancer or a benign thyroid nodule (not recorded which). Some clones in this sample may be carry-over from other donors' samples. The chain employs TRBV12-3 or TRBV12-4 and TRBJ1-5; a possible D gene is TRBD1 (6 bases). Sequencing was performed on blood. CDR3 DNA sequence: TGTGCCAGCAGCCAGGGGTATAGCAATCAGCCCCAGCATTTT. Protein: CASSQGYSNQPQHF.